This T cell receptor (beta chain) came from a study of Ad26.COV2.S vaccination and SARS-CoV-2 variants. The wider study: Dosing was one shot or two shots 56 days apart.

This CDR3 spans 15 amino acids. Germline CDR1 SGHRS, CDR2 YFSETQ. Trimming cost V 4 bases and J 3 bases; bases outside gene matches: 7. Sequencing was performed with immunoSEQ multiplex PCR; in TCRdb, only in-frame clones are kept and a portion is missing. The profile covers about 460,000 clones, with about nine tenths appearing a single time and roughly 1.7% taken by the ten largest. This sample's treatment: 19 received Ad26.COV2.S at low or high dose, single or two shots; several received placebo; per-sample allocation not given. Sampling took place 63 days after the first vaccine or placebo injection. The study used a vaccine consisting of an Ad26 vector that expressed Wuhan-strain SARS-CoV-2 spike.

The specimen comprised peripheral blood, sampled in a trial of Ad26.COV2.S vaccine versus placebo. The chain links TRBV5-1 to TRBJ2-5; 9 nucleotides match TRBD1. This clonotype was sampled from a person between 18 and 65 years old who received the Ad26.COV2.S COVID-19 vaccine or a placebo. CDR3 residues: CASSPGTGLKETQYF. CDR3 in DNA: TGCGCCAGCAGCCCGGGGACAGGGCTGAAAGAGACCCAGTACTTC.